The rows below give T cell receptor beta chains drawn from one sample of a study of blood T cell repertoires in COVID-19. The method was immunoSEQ multiplex PCR; TCRdb's version includes in-frame clones alone and lacks a portion of them. The sample includes more than 200,000 clones, approximately 80% seen only once; the top ten take about 9%. The sequenced sample was peripheral blood. Every receptor here comes from a man older than 75 with acute or convalescent COVID-19. Each CDR3 is given with its conserved first and last residue. The order of the fields is D gene, J gene, clone size, V gene, CDR3 protein, CDR3 DNA. D genes are given only for firm matches. The size entry is marked missing in some rows and otherwise reads once, few, many or a size class.

NA TRBJ1-1 NA TRBV2 CASSDQGHTEAFF TGTGCCAGCAGTGATCAGGGGCACACTGAAGCTTTCTTT
NA TRBJ2-2 NA TRBV24-1 CATRQASNTGELFF TGTGCCACCCGACAGGCTTCGAACACCGGGGAGCTGTTTTTT
NA TRBJ1-1 NA TRBV27 CASSSPVGSTEAFF TGTGCCAGCAGTTCTCCCGTGGGGAGCACTGAAGCTTTCTTT
NA TRBJ1-4 NA TRBV27 CASSSGTRGEKLFF TGTGCCAGCAGTTCCGGGACAAGGGGTGAAAAACTGTTTTTT
TRBD2 TRBJ2-3 NA TRBV7-9 CASSLGTSGRSRTDTQYF TGTGCCAGCAGCTTAGGGACTAGCGGGAGGTCTCGCACAGATACGCAGTATTTT
TRBD2 TRBJ2-3 few TRBV27 CASTRGTSGGPDTQYF TGTGCCAGCACCCGAGGGACTAGCGGGGGCCCAGATACGCAGTATTTT
TRBD1 TRBJ1-6 NA TRBV18 CASSRDRDSPLHF TGTGCCAGCTCCAGGGACAGGGATTCACCCCTCCACTTT
NA TRBJ1-4 NA TRBV28 CASSFTRRGEKLFF TGTGCCAGCAGTTTCACTAGGAGAGGTGAAAAACTGTTTTTT
TRBD1 TRBJ2-7 NA TRBV5-6 CASSWIRTGAYEQYF TGTGCCAGCAGCTGGATTCGGACAGGGGCCTACGAGCAGTACTTC
TRBD2 TRBJ2-7 NA TRBV7-9 CASSFGTSGSMTYEQYF TGTGCCAGCAGCTTCGGGACTAGCGGGAGTATGACCTACGAGCAGTACTTC
TRBD2 TRBJ2-2 NA TRBV30 CAWRTSGRVGELFF TGTGCCTGGAGAACTAGCGGGAGAGTCGGGGAGCTGTTTTTT
NA TRBJ2-3 NA TRBV24-1 CATSDKDSSTDTQYF TGTGCCACCAGTGACAAGGACAGTAGCACAGATACGCAGTATTTT
NA TRBJ1-4 NA TRBV6-5 CASSYAELGKLFF TGTGCCAGCAGTTACGCGGAACTTGGGAAACTGTTTTTT